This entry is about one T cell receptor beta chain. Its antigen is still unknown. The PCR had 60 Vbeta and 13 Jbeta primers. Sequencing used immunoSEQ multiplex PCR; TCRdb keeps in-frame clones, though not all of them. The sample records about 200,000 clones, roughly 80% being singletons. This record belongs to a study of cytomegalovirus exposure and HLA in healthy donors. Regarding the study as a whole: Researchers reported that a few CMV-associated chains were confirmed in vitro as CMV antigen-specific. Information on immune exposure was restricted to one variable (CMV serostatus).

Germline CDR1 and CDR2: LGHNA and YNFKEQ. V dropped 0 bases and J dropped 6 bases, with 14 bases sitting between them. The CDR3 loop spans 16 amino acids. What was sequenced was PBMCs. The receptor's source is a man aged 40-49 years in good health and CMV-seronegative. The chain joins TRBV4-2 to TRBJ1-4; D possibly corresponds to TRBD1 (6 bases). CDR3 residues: CASSQDQLGAHEKLFF. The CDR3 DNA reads TGTGCCAGCAGCCAAGATCAACTGGGGGCTCATGAAAAACTGTTTTTT.